This TCR beta chain was recovered during a study of read filtering for tumor transcriptome and immune sequencing. This clonotype has a count of ten or more. Molecular barcoded adaptors covering alpha/delta and beta/gamma chains were used on roughly 400 ng RNA. A single record per CDR3 protein comes from TCRdb applying MiXCR to the reads. The table has some 120,000 distinct CDR3 sequences, 10% to 15% seen once. Germline CDR1 is MNHNS and CDR2 is SASEGT. V lost 6 bases and J lost 3; bases outside the gene matches: 2. The CDR3 is made up of 14 amino acids. The origin of this receptor is a donor aged 40 or older with multiple myeloma. Sequencing was performed on a population of CD138-negative cells sorted from bone marrow. The chain is built from TRBV6-1 and TRBJ2-3; 11 positions agree with TRBD2. In DNA form, the CDR3 reads TGTGCCAGCAGACTAGCGGGAGAAACAGATACGCAGTATTTT. It specifies CASRLAGETDTQYF.